A selection of T cell receptor beta chains follows, all from one sample in a study of blood T cell repertoires in COVID-19. Some clones are missing from TCRdb's copy, which holds only in-frame ones; the method was immunoSEQ multiplex PCR. The sample lists about 120,000 clones; about four fifths were seen once. Sequenced: peripheral blood. These receptors were obtained from a woman over 75 with acute or convalescent COVID-19. CDR3s include the opening cysteine and the closing phenylalanine or tryptophan. Fields, in order: J gene, clone size, V gene, D gene, CDR3 DNA, CDR3 protein. D genes are given only for firm matches. For some rows the clone size is stated as once, few or many, or as a class when expanded; others skip it.

>TRBJ1-2|.|TRBV19|TRBD1
TGTGCCAGTAGTGGGACAGGGGGGTACTATGGCTACACCTTC
CASSGTGGYYGYTF
>TRBJ2-7|few|TRBV7-9|TRBD1
TGTGCCAGCAGCAAGGACAGGTCCTCCTACGAGCAGTACTTC
CASSKDRSSYEQYF
>TRBJ1-5|once|TRBV28|TRBD1
TGTGCCAGCAGTTACGGACAGGTGGATCAGCCCCAGCATTTT
CASSYGQVDQPQHF
>TRBJ2-7|once|TRBV5-1|.
TGCGCCAGCAGCTTATACAGGGGGCTCGGAGGTAGCGGGAGAAGGAACGAGCAGTACTTC
CASSLYRGLGGSGRRNEQYF
>TRBJ1-5|.|TRBV28|.
TGTGCCAGCAGTTCCTTCTCCGGGGGATGGCAGCCCCAGCATTTT
CASSSFSGGWQPQHF
>TRBJ2-4|.|TRBV24-1|TRBD2
TGTGCCACCAGTGACGGGGGACTAGCGGGAGCCAAAAACATTCAGTACTTC
CATSDGGLAGAKNIQYF
>TRBJ1-6|few|TRBV12-3/TRBV12-4|TRBD1
TGTGCCAGCAGTTTAATGAATCCGGGACAGCTCCACTTT
CASSLMNPGQLHF
>TRBJ2-1|.|TRBV11-2|TRBD1
TGTGCCAGCAGCGGATCCCGAGGGGGCCGCTACAATGAGCAGTTCTTC
CASSGSRGGRYNEQFF
>TRBJ2-1|.|TRBV4-3|TRBD2
TGCGCCAGCAGCCAGGACTTGACTAGCGGGAGTTCCTCCTACAATGAGCAGTTCTTC
CASSQDLTSGSSSYNEQFF
>TRBJ1-2|.|TRBV28|TRBD1
TGTGCCAGCAACAGGGGGGAGGTTCGTGGCTACACCTTC
CASNRGEVRGYTF
>TRBJ1-1|once|TRBV6-5|.
TGTGCCAGCATTGCAGGGGCATGGAGCACTGAAGCTTTCTTT
CASIAGAWSTEAFF
>TRBJ1-4|.|TRBV5-4|.
TGTGCCAGCAGCTCCGCCGGGGGGGTTAATGAAAAACTGTTTTTT
CASSSAGGVNEKLFF
>TRBJ1-5|.|TRBV21-1|.
TGTGCCAGCAGCACTCGGGACTCCTCGGGGCAGCCCCAGCATTTT
CASSTRDSSGQPQHF
>TRBJ1-2|few|TRBV7-2|.
TGTGCCAGCAGCAATATACAGAATGTCGGCTATGGCTACACCTTC
CASSNIQNVGYGYTF
>TRBJ2-1|.|TRBV19|TRBD2
TGTGCCAGTAAGTTAAGGGGACTAGCGTCCAATGAGCAGTTCTTC
CASKLRGLASNEQFF
>TRBJ1-5|.|TRBV30|.
TGTGCCTGGAGTCAGGGGAATAATCAGCCCCAGCATTTT
CAWSQGNNQPQHF
>TRBJ1-5|.|TRBV27|TRBD1
TGTGCCAGCAGCCCCCTACAGGGGATCAATCAGCCCCAGCATTTT
CASSPLQGINQPQHF
>TRBJ1-4|.|TRBV30|.
TGTGCCTGGAGTGTAGGGGGGGGCTCTGTTGAAAAACTGTTTTTT
CAWSVGGGSVEKLFF
>TRBJ2-1|.|TRBV4-3|TRBD1
TGCGCCAGCAGCCAAACCTCAGGGGGACGCTCCTACAATGAGCAGTTCTTC
CASSQTSGGRSYNEQFF
>TRBJ1-2|few|TRBV5-1|.
TGCGCCAGCAGCTTGGGTGGCAGATCTGGCTACACCTTC
CASSLGGRSGYTF
>TRBJ2-7|.|TRBV11-2|TRBD2
TGTGCCAGCAGCGGAAGACTAGCGGCCGAGCAGTACTTC
CASSGRLAAEQYF
>TRBJ1-4|.|TRBV28|.
TGTGCCACGCGAAAGTGGGGCTCAACTAATGAAAAACTGTTTTTT
CATRKWGSTNEKLFF
>TRBJ1-6|.|TRBV27|TRBD1
TGTGCCAGTAACCTGGGACAGAAGGATTCACCCCTCCACTTT
CASNLGQKDSPLHF
>TRBJ2-7|.|TRBV7-2|TRBD2
TGTGCCAGCAGCTCAAATATAGCGGGGAAAAACGAGCAGTACTTC
CASSSNIAGKNEQYF
>TRBJ2-1|.|TRBV2|.
TGTGCCAGCAGGGGAAGGGGGGAGCAGTTCTTC
CASRGRGEQFF
>TRBJ1-1|.|TRBV28|TRBD1
TGTGCCAGCACCAGGGGGACTGAAGCTTTCTTT
CASTRGTEAFF
>TRBJ2-3|.|TRBV6-5|TRBD1
TGTGCCAGCAGTTATTCAAACGGACAGGGCACGCAGTATTTT
CASSYSNGQGTQYF
>TRBJ2-7|.|TRBV5-4|TRBD2
TGTGCCAGCAGCTTGGGCACTAGCGGGAATATAGGCTACGAGCAGTACTTC
CASSLGTSGNIGYEQYF
>TRBJ2-2|.|TRBV7-9|.
TGTGCCAGCAGCTCCTCTAGCTTAGCGAACACCGGGGAGCTGTTTTTT
CASSSSSLANTGELFF